The next 19 T cell receptor beta chains were all read from a single sample in a study of T cells in Graves' hyperthyroidism and ophthalmopathy (dated by TCRdb to between 2017 and 2020). Libraries were built with multiplex PCR. The sequencing machine was an Illumina HiSeq 2000. TCR beta CDR3 regions were amplified from RNA transcripts. The TCR CDR3 was subjected to a first round of RT-PCR using the HTBI primer set and the Qiagen OneStep RT-PCR kit. The raw public reads went through TCRdb reprocessing: fastp at Q25, MiXCR clone calling, in-frame beta chains kept. Records with the same CDR3 protein are collapsed into one entry carrying the most frequent genes and DNA. Recorded for this sample are 300,000 to 400,000 distinct CDR3 sequences; around 13% of them occurred a single time. Of the sample, 20% is held by the ten largest clones. Sequencing was carried out using blood. Source of these receptors: a woman aged 25 to 39 with Graves' ophthalmopathy.

The chain is built from TRBV19 and TRBJ1-2, with TRBD1 matching over 8 bases. Germline loops: CDR1 LNHDA, CDR2 SQIVND (reference sequence). This CDR3 spans 16 amino acids. The junction had 14 bases not matched to a gene; V was cut back by 5 bases and J by 6 bases. The CDR3 sequence is CASSSRGGQGKDGYTF. For the CDR3, the DNA is TGTGCCAGTAGTTCCCGAGGCGGACAGGGTAAGGATGGCTACACCTTC.

This clonotype was seen ten or more times. The rearrangement joins TRBV12-3 or TRBV12-4 to TRBJ1-4, with no clear D. Trimming pared 1 base from V and 8 bases from J, leaving 5 bases between. This CDR3 comprises 12 residues. The CDR3 spells CASSLEREKLFF. The CDR3 bases are TGTGCCAGCAGTTTAGAAAGGGAAAAACTGTTTTTT.

The J gene is TRBJ2-5, the V gene TRBV5-4; D ambiguous. Germline loops: CDR1 SGHNT, CDR2 YYREEE (reference sequence). There are 14 residues in the CDR3. V was trimmed by 1 base and J by 5 bases, leaving 12 bases between them. CDR3 region: CASSLKGLAETQYF. CDR3 nucleotides: TGTGCCAGCAGCTTGAAGGGCCTGGCGGAGACCCAGTACTTC. Drawing the rest from reference TRBV5-4 and TRBJ2-5, the complete variable domain is ETGVTQSPTHLIKTRGQQVTLRCSSQSGHNTVSWYQQALGQGPQFIFQYYREEENGRGNFPPRFSGLQFPNYSSELNVNALELDDSALYLCASSLKGLAETQYFGPGTRLLVL.

The rearrangement uses TRBV28 and TRBJ1-6; D perhaps matches TRBD1 (5 bases). V was cut by 5 bases and J by 9 bases, with 14 bases left in between. Germline CDR1 reads MDHEN; CDR2 reads SYDVKM. This CDR3 spans 14 amino acids. The CDR3 is CASSAGTDASPLHF. CDR3 DNA: TGTGCCAGCAGTGCCGGGACGGATGCTTCACCCCTCCACTTT.

In its sample, this clonotype was seen many times. The chain uses TRBV10-3 and TRBJ2-3; TRBD1 matches 7 bases. The CDR3 sequence is 14 residues long. Per the germline V gene, CDR1 is ENHRY and CDR2 is SYGVKD. With 7 bases clipped from V and 1 base from J, the junction kept 5 bases outside the gene matches. For the CDR3, the DNA is TGTGCCATCACAGGGACAGCCCGCACAGATACGCAGTATTTT. Its translation: CAITGTARTDTQYF.

This clonotype was recorded a few times. The chain joins TRBV9 to TRBJ1-2; unclear D gene. Per germline, CDR1 SGDLS and CDR2 YYNGEE. V was clipped by 0 bases and J by 6 bases, with 12 bases between them. The CDR3 runs 14 residues. CDR3 DNA: TGTGCCAGCAGCGTAGCCCTCCCCCGGGATGGCTACACCTTC. This encodes CASSVALPRDGYTF. Full variable domain (outside the CDR3, taken from reference TRBV9 and TRBJ1-2): DSGVTQTPKHLITATGQRVTLRCSPRSGDLSVYWYQQSLDQGLQFLIQYYNGEERAKGNILERFSAQQFPDLHSELNLSSLELGDSALYFCASSVALPRDGYTFGSGTRLTVV.

In this sample, this clonotype turned up many times. This chain links TRBV2 with TRBJ2-7, with 8 bases matching TRBD1. Germline lookup yields CDR1 SNHLY and CDR2 FYNNEI. V was pared by 3 bases and J by 4 bases, with 14 bases of the junction left unmatched. CDR3 size: 17 residues. CDR3 DNA sequence: TGTGCCAGCAGTGACTTCCTACTAGGACAGGGATTGTACGAGCAGTACTTC. Translated: CASSDFLLGQGLYEQYF.

This clonotype was counted only a few times. This sequence joins TRBV15 and TRBJ1-1; 11 bases match TRBD1. Germline V gene data show CDR1 as LNHNV and CDR2 as YYDKDF (reference sequence). The CDR3 spans 13 residues. After removal of 9 bases from V and 6 bases from J, the junction contained 6 bases not matched to a gene. The CDR3 sequence is CATDGQGASEAFF. The CDR3 DNA follows: TGTGCCACAGATGGACAGGGGGCGTCTGAAGCTTTCTTT.

In this sample, this clonotype turned up many times. The chain combines TRBV30 with TRBJ1-1, with TRBD1 identical over 11 bases. V gave up 2 bases and J gave up 5 bases; unmatched junction bases: 7. Germline V gene lookup returns CDR1 GTSNPN and CDR2 SVGIG (reference sequence). The CDR3 is made up of 15 amino acids. The CDR3 DNA is TGTGCCTGGAGTTTTCCGGACAGGGGGCGGACTGAAGCTTTCTTT. Encoded protein: CAWSFPDRGRTEAFF.

The rearrangement uses TRBV28 and TRBJ1-2; D remains unclear. The germline V and J ends were trimmed by 2 bases and 6 bases, with 19 bases remaining between them. This CDR3 contains 16 residues. CDR1 is MDHEN, CDR2 SYDVKM, per germline. The CDR3 loop is CASSLPSGGLPHGYTF. DNA of the CDR3: TGTGCCAGCAGTTTACCCTCAGGAGGGTTACCCCATGGCTACACCTTC.

At least ten counts were recorded for this clonotype. V usage is TRBV6-5 and J usage is TRBJ1-1; TRBD1 is a possible D gene (6 bases). Germline CDR1 reads MNHEY; CDR2 reads SVGAGI. CDR3 length: 14 residues. V was pared by 0 bases and J by 1 base, with 6 bases between. CDR3 DNA: TGTGCCAGCAGTTACTCACAGGGGAACACTGAAGCTTTCTTT. Its translation is CASSYSQGNTEAFF.

This clonotype has just a few counts. The chain carries TRBV19 and TRBJ1-5; D is undetermined. The CDR3 length is 14 residues. Trimming left V 0 bases short and J 4 bases short, with 7 bases between. Germline-derived CDR1 and CDR2 are LNHDA and SQIVND (reference sequence). The CDR3 loop is CASSIEEGNQPQHF. The CDR3 DNA reads as TGTGCCAGTAGTATAGAGGAGGGAAATCAGCCCCAGCATTTT.

This clonotype came up many times. J is TRBJ2-3 and V is TRBV10-3; 11 bases match TRBD2. The CDR3 consists of 17 residues. Germline CDR1 reads ENHRY; CDR2 reads SYGVKD. The V gene end was trimmed by 6 bases and the J gene end by 0 bases; junction bases not matched to a gene: 8. In DNA, the CDR3 is TGTGCCATCAGCGACCCTGGGACTAGCGGTAGCACAGATACGCAGTATTTT. It specifies CAISDPGTSGSTDTQYF.

The chain recombines TRBV6-2 or TRBV6-3 with TRBJ2-4; 13 bases are shared with TRBD2. V trimming: 4 bases; J trimming: 6 bases; junction bases outside the gene matches: 6. Germline V CDR1 and CDR2: MNHEY, SVGEGT. The CDR3 covers 16 residues. The CDR3 DNA reads as TGTGCCAGCAGTTTCCAACTAGCGGGGGGGCCAAACATTCAGTACTTC. This encodes CASSFQLAGGPNIQYF.

This clonotype was found many times. This rearrangement joins TRBV7-9 to TRBJ2-1; TRBD2 agrees at 13 bases. From germline, CDR1 is SEHNR and CDR2 FQNEAQ (reference sequence). The junction had 3 bases not matched to a gene; V was cut back by 5 bases and J by 2 bases. CDR3 size: 16 residues. CDR3 nucleotides: TGTGCCAGCAGCCCGACTAGCGGGGGGACCTACAATGAGCAGTTCTTC. This gives the protein CASSPTSGGTYNEQFF.

This clonotype came up a few times. The chain uses TRBV28 and TRBJ2-1, with 9 bases matching TRBD1. V shed 7 bases and J 14 bases; nucleotides not matched to a gene: 6. The CDR3 totals 11 residues. Germline-derived CDR1 and CDR2 are MDHEN and SYDVKM. CDR3 in DNA: TGTGCCAGCACCGAATGGGACAGGGAGTTCTTC. Translation gives CASTEWDREFF.

There are many counts of this clonotype. The CDR3 DNA follows: TGTGCCAGCAGCCTACTCGGGACAGACGGAGCGTACTTC. It is translated as CASSLLGTDGAYF. The chain joins TRBV3-1 to TRBJ2-7, with 7 bases aligning to TRBD1. V gave up 4 bases and J gave up 12 bases; unmatched junction bases: 12. The CDR3 totals 13 residues. In germline, CDR1 is LGHDT, CDR2 YNNKEL (reference sequence).

As for this clonotype: A much larger clone differs by one base, so this may be a read error. The chain carries TRBV2 and TRBJ2-7; D ambiguous. The CDR3 loop spans 11 amino acids. The V gene lost 1 base and the J gene lost 6 bases, with 4 bases spanning the gap. CDR1 and CDR2 (germline): SNHLY, FYNNEI. The CDR3: CASSEEAEQYF. The CDR3, as DNA: TGTGCCAGCAGTGAAGAGGCCGAGCAGTACTTC.

The rearrangement uses TRBV27 and TRBJ2-5, with 8 bases lining up with TRBD1. CDR3 length: 14 amino acids. CDR1 is MNHEY, CDR2 SMNVEV, per germline (reference sequence). With V trimmed by 4 bases and J by 4 bases, 5 bases remained unmatched. The CDR3 loop reads CASSSGQVRETQYF. The DNA of the CDR3 is TGTGCCAGCAGTTCGGGACAGGTCCGAGAGACCCAGTACTTC.